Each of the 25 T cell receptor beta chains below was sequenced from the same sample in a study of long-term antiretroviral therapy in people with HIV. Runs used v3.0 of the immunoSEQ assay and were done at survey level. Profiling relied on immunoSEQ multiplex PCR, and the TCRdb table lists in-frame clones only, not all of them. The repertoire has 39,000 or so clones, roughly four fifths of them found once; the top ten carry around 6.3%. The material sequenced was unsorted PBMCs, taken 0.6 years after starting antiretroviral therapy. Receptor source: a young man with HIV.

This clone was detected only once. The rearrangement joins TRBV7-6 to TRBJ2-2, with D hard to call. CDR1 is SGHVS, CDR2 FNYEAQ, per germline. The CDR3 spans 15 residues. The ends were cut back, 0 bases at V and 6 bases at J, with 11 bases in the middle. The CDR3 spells CASSLAGYGPGELFF. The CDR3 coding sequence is TGTGCCAGCAGCTTAGCGGGGTACGGCCCCGGGGAGCTGTTTTTT.

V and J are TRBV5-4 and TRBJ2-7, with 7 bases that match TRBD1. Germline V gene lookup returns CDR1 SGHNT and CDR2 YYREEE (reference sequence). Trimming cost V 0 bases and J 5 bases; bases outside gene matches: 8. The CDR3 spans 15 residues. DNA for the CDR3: TGTGCCAGCAGCTTGGGTCGGACAGGTAATAACGAGCAGTACTTC. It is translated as CASSLGRTGNNEQYF.

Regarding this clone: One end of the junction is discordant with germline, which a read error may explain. The CDR3 bases are TGTGCCAGCAGTGAAGGTCTAGGGGGGGTCTTC. Its translation is CASSEGLGGVF. The chain employs TRBV2 and TRBJ2-1; D may be TRBD2 (7 bases). The CDR3 has 11 amino acids. The V gene's germline CDR1 is SNHLY and CDR2 FYNNEI.

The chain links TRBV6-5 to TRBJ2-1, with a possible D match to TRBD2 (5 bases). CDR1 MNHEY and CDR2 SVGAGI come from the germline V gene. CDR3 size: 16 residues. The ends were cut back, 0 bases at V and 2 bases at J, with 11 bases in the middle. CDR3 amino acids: CASSYSVGEAYNEQFF. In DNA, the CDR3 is TGTGCCAGCAGTTACTCGGTGGGAGAGGCCTACAATGAGCAGTTCTTC.

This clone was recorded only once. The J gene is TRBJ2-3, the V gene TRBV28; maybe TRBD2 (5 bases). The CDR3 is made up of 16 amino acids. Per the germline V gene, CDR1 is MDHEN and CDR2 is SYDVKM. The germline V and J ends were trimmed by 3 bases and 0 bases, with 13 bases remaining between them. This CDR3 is CASSFRGSTSTDTQYF. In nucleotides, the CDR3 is TGTGCCAGCAGTTTTCGGGGTAGCACTAGCACAGATACGCAGTATTTT.

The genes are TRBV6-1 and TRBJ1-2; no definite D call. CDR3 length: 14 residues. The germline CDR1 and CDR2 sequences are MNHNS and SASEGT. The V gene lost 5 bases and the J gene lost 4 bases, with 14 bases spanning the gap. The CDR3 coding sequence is TGTGCCAGCAGTCGAAGAATGGATACCTATGGCTACACCTTC. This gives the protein CASSRRMDTYGYTF.

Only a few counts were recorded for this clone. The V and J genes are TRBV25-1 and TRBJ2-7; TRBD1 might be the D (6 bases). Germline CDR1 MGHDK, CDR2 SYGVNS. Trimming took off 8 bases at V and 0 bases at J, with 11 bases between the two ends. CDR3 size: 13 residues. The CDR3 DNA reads TGTGCCAGCGTCAGGGGTGGCTCCTACGAGCAGTACTTC. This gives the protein CASVRGGSYEQYF.

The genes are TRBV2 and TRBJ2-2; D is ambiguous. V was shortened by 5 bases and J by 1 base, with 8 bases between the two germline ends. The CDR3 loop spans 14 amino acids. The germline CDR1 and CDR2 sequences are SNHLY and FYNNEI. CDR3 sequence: CASSTTLNTGELFF. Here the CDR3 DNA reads TGTGCCAGCAGTACGACACTGAACACCGGGGAGCTGTTTTTT.

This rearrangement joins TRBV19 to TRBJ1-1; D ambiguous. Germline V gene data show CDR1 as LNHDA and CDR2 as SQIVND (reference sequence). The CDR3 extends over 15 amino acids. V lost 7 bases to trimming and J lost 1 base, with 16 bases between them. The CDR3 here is CASTLWGRKNTEAFF. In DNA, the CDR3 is TGTGCCAGTACTCTGTGGGGTCGAAAGAACACTGAAGCTTTCTTT.

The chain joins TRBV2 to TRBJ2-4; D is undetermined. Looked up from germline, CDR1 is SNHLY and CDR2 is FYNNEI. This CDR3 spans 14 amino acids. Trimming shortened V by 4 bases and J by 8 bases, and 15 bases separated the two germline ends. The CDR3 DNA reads TGTGCCAGCAGTGTATGGGGTGGTGGGGACATTCAGTACTTC. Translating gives CASSVWGGGDIQYF.

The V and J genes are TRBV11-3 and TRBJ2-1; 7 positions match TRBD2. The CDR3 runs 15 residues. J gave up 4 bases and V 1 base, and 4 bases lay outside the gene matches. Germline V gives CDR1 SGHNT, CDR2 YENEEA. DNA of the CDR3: TGTGCCAGCAGCTTAGGGCCAGCGGGGTACAATGAGCAGTTCTTC. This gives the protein CASSLGPAGYNEQFF.

The CDR3 region is CASSPGVGLTGEAFF. CDR3 nucleotides: TGTGCCAGCTCACCAGGGGTAGGGTTAACTGGAGAAGCTTTCTTT. The chain uses TRBV18 and TRBJ1-1; no firm D call. V was shortened by 2 bases and J by 8 bases, with 18 bases between the two germline ends. This CDR3 spans 15 amino acids. Germline V gene data show CDR1 as KGHSH and CDR2 as LQKENI.

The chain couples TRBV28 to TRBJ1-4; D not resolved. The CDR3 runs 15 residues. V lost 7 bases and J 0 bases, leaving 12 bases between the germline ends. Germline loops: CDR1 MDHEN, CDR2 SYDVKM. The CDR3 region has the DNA TGTGCCAGCATGAAGGCAGGTGCAACTAATGAAAAACTGTTTTTT. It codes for CASMKAGATNEKLFF.

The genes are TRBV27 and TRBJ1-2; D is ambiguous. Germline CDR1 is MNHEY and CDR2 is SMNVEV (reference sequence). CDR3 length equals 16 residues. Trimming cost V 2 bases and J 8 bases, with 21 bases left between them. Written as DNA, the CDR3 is TGTGCCAGCAGTTTAGATGGCGGACGGCCTTTGGGGGGCTACACCTTC. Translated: CASSLDGGRPLGGYTF.

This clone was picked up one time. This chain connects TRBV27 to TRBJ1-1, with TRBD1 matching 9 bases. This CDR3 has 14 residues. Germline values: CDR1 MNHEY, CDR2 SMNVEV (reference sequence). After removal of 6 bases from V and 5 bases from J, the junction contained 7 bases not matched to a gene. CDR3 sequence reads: CASRLTGGRTEAFF. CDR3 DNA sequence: TGTGCCAGCAGGTTGACAGGGGGTCGAACTGAAGCTTTCTTT.

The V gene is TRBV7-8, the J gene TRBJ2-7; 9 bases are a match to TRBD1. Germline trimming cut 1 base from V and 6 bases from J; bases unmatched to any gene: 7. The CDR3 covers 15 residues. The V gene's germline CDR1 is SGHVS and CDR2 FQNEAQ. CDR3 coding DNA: TGTGCCAGCAGCTTAGTTACAGGGGGCTGGAGCGAGCAGTACTTC. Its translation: CASSLVTGGWSEQYF.

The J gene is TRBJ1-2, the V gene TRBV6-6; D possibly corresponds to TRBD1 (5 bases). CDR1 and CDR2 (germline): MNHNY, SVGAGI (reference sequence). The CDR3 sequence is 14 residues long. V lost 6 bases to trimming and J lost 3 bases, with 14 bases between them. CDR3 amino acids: CASRGIGTHYGYTF. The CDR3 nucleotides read TGTGCCAGCAGGGGGATCGGGACTCACTATGGCTACACCTTC.

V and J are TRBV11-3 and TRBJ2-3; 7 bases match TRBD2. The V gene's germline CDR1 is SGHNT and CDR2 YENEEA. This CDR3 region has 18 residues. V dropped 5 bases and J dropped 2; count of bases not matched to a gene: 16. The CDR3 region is CASSAGVGLTASTDTQYF. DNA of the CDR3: TGTGCCAGCAGCGCGGGGGTGGGACTGACTGCTTCCACAGATACGCAGTATTTT.

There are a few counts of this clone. The CDR3 here is CASSYSGFFVTDEQFF. DNA for the CDR3: TGTGCCAGCAGTTACTCGGGCTTTTTTGTGACGGATGAGCAGTTCTTC. The V call is TRBV6-5, the J call TRBJ2-1; no reliable D call. Germline CDR1 reads MNHEY; CDR2 reads SVGAGI. Trimming pared 0 bases from V and 8 bases from J, leaving 17 bases between. The CDR3 spans 16 residues.

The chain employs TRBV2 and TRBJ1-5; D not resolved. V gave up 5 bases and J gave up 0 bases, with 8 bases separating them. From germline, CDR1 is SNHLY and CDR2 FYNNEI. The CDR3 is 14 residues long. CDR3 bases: TGTGCCAGCAGTTGGAGAAATAGCAATCAGCCCCAGCATTTT. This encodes CASSWRNSNQPQHF.

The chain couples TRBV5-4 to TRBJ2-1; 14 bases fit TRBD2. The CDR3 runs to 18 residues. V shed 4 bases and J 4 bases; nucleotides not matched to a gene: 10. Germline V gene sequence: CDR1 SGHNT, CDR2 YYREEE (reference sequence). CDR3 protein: CASSPGTSGSLLYNEQFF. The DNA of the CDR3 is TGTGCCAGCAGCCCTGGGACTAGCGGGAGTCTCCTTTACAATGAGCAGTTCTTC.

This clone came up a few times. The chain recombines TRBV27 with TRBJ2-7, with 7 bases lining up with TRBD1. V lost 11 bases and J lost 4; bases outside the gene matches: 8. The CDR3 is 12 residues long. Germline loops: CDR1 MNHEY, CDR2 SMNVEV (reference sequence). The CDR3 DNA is TGTGCCTCCGGACAGGAGAGGTACGAGCAGTACTTC. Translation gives CASGQERYEQYF.

CDR3 amino acids: CASSLGQGRIVAEQYF. In DNA, the CDR3 is TGTGCCAGCAGCTTGGGACAGGGAAGGATTGTCGCCGAGCAGTACTTC. The chain has TRBV5-6 and TRBJ2-7; TRBD1 matches 7 bases. The CDR3 covers 16 residues. V dropped 0 bases and J dropped 6; count of bases not matched to a gene: 12. Germline-derived CDR1 and CDR2 are SGHDT and YYEEEE.

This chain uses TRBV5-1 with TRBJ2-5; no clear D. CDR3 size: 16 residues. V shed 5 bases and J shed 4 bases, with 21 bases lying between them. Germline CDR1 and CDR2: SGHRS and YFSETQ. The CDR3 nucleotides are TGCGCCAGCAGTCTTGGATCGGCTAACAACGGAGAGACCCAGTACTTC. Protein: CASSLGSANNGETQYF.

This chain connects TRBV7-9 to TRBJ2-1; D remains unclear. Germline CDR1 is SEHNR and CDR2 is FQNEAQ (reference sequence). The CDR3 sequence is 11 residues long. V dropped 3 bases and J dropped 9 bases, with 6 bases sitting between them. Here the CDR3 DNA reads TGTGCCAGCAGCTTTCGAGGTGAGCAGTTCTTC. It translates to CASSFRGEQFF.